This paragraph covers one TCR beta chain sequence. The antigen is undetermined. Assay: immunoSEQ multiplex PCR; the TCRdb copy retains only in-frame clones and omits some. The sample consists of roughly 150,000 clones, about nine tenths of them appearing once. The data were obtained in a study of T cell responses to AZD1222 COVID-19 vaccine. Trimming removed 4 bases at V and 4 bases at J, with 13 bases between. The CDR3 length is 13 residues. Germline V CDR1 and CDR2: SQVTM, ANQGSEA. General observations from the study: White British donors predominated, females outnumbered males, and clonal diversity was possibly underestimated. Spike as a whole was targeted by vaccine-associated CD4 TCRs, dominant at 160-218 and 743-854. Of the AZD1222 recipients, only 6 or 7 were seropositive at baseline.

The specimen was peripheral blood, collected on day 0 of AZD1222 vaccination. This chain links TRBV29-1 with TRBJ1-2, with D uncertain. This TCR came from an adult in good health. This CDR3 reads CSVVAAFRYGYTF. The CDR3 nucleotides read TGCAGCGTTGTGGCTGCCTTCCGCTATGGCTACACCTTC.